The 2 T cell receptor beta chains below come from one sample, sequenced in a study of beta chain features in type 1 diabetes. Points from the study as a whole: Patients with Type 1 diabetes showed moderately but significantly shorter TCRB CDR3s in all four CD4+ subsets.

Every bit of the isolated RNA underwent reverse transcription, so sequencing read expressed TCRB transcripts. Using immunoSEQ multiplex PCR, the repertoire was profiled, and TCRdb retains in-frame clones only, with some absent. The repertoire consists of 600,000 or so clones, with about 14% occurring once and the leading ten covering 0.03% to 0.045%. These receptors' antigens are unknown. Sequencing used naive CD4+ T cells from blood. Receptors were obtained from a man aged 18 to 30 with type 1 diabetes.

This chain connects TRBV29-1 to TRBJ2-7; 7 nucleotides agree with TRBD1. Trimming took 3 bases from V and 2 from J; bases not matched to a gene: 16. The CDR3 is made up of 17 amino acids. The germline V gene has CDR1 SQVTM and CDR2 ANQGSEA. The CDR3 sequence: CSVDPRPWTGPTYEQYF. CDR3 sequence (DNA): TGCAGCGTTGACCCCCGACCCTGGACAGGACCTACCTACGAGCAGTACTTC.

This clone was counted a single time. This chain connects TRBV5-4 to TRBJ1-2; perhaps TRBD1 as D (6 bases). This CDR3 spans 13 amino acids. Trimming stripped 6 bases from V and 6 bases from J, with 15 bases between. CDR1 is SGHNT and CDR2 is YYREEE in the germline V gene (reference sequence). CDR3 protein: CASNLERGDGYTF. CDR3 in DNA: TGTGCCAGCAACCTCGAGAGGGGGGATGGCTACACCTTC.